These 9 T cell receptor beta chains were all obtained from the same sample, sequenced in a study of neurological immune-mediated disorders. TCRdb analysed the 5' RACE reads with MiXCR anew, one entry per CDR3 protein. The sample yields 50,000 or so distinct CDR3 sequences, around 3.1% seen once. The material sequenced was PBMCs. The receptor set was obtained from a man between 40 and 49 years old with multiple sclerosis.

This clonotype was counted ten times or more. J is TRBJ1-5 and V is TRBV20-1; 8 bases map to TRBD1. The CDR3 loop spans 15 amino acids. J gave up 4 bases and V 6 bases, and 11 bases lay outside the gene matches. CDR1 and CDR2 (germline): DFQATT, SNEGSKA (reference sequence). The CDR3 is CSALMGGQVNQPQHF. In nucleotides, the CDR3 is TGCAGTGCCCTTATGGGGGGACAGGTAAATCAGCCCCAGCATTTT.

This clonotype was counted ten times or more. The chain couples TRBV4-1 to TRBJ2-7, with 10 bases that match TRBD1. Germline trimming cut 1 base from V and 1 base from J; bases unmatched to any gene: 7. This CDR3 comprises 17 residues. CDR1 and CDR2 from the germline V gene are MGHRA and YSYEKL. In nucleotides, the CDR3 is TGCGCCAGCAGCCAAGGTTACGGGACAGGGGATTCCTACGAGCAGTACTTC. Protein sequence: CASSQGYGTGDSYEQYF.

This clonotype showed up many times. V is TRBV7-2 and J is TRBJ2-3, with TRBD2 matching over 9 bases. V gave up 5 bases and J gave up 11 bases; unmatched junction bases: 11. Germline-derived CDR1 and CDR2 are SGHTA and FQGNSA. The CDR3 has 14 amino acids. CDR3 residues: CASSTGTSSDGQYF. In DNA, the CDR3 is TGTGCCAGCAGCACCGGGACTAGCTCTGACGGGCAGTATTTT.

This clonotype was observed at least ten times. One junction end does not reproduce the germline sequence, and a read error may be involved. The CDR3 DNA follows: TGCAGTGCTAGAGAGGCGCGGAAACTTAGCAATCAGCCCCAGAATTTT. This sequence encodes CSAREARKLSNQPQNF. The chain carries TRBV20-1 and TRBJ1-5, with no clear D. This CDR3 has 16 amino acids. The germline V gene has CDR1 DFQATT and CDR2 SNEGSKA (reference sequence).

This clonotype occurred many times. This sequence joins TRBV5-5 and TRBJ1-2; D is unclear. Trimming stripped 3 bases from V and 2 bases from J, with 8 bases between. This CDR3 is built from 13 residues. CDR1 SGHKS and CDR2 YYEKEE come from the germline V gene (reference sequence). CDR3 residues: CASSSNVNYGYTF. The DNA of the CDR3 is TGTGCCAGCAGCTCTAATGTCAACTATGGCTACACCTTC.

This clonotype was seen repeatedly, ten times or more. J is TRBJ2-1 and V is TRBV7-3; 8 bases match TRBD2. After removal of 0 bases from V and 9 bases from J, the junction contained 4 bases not matched to a gene. The CDR3 length is 14 residues. CDR1 and CDR2 from the germline V gene are SGHTA and FQGTGA. CDR3 nucleotide sequence: TGTGCCAGCAGCTTAACCCCCAGCGGGGGTGAGCAGTTCTTC. This translates into CASSLTPSGGEQFF.

This clonotype was counted many times. The V gene is TRBV20-1, the J gene TRBJ2-3; 8 bases match TRBD2. CDR3 length: 15 amino acids. The V segment lost 3 bases and the J segment 2 bases; nucleotides outside the gene matches: 7. CDR1 is DFQATT, CDR2 SNEGSKA, per germline (reference sequence). The DNA of the CDR3 is TGCAGTGCTAGGAGCTCTAGCGGGCACACAGATACGCAGTATTTT. Protein product: CSARSSSGHTDTQYF.

Many counts were recorded for this clonotype. This chain uses TRBV7-3 with TRBJ2-3; perhaps TRBD2 as D (7 bases). CDR3 length: 15 amino acids. Between the trimmed V and J ends, which lost 2 bases and 6 bases, there was a span of 15 bases. Germline-derived CDR1 and CDR2 are SGHTA and FQGTGA. This CDR3 reads CASSLGGGAGDTQYF. In DNA form, the CDR3 reads TGTGCCAGCAGCTTAGGAGGGGGGGCCGGGGATACGCAGTATTTT.

This clonotype was seen at least ten times. The chain uses TRBV12-3 or TRBV12-4 and TRBJ1-5; TRBD1 matches 10 bases. The CDR3 length is 15 residues. The V segment lost 1 base and the J segment 6 bases; nucleotides outside the gene matches: 3. CDR3 amino acids: CASSLVTGGGQPQHF. CDR3 nucleotides: TGTGCCAGCAGTTTAGTGACAGGGGGCGGTCAGCCCCAGCATTTT.